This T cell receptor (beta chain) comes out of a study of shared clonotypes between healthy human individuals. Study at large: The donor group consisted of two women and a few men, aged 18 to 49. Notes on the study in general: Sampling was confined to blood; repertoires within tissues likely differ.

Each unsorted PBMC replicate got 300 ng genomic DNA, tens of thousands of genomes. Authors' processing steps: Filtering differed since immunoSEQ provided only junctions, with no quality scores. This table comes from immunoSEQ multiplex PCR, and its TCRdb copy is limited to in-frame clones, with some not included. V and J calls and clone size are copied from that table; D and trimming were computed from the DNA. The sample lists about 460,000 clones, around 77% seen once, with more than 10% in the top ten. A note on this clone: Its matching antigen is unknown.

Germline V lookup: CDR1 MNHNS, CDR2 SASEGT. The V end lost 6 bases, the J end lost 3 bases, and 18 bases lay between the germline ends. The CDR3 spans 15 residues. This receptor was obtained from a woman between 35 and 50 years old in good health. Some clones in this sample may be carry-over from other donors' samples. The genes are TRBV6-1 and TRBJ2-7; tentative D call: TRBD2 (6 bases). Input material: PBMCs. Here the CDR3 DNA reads TGTGCCAGCAGACCCCCATTGCGGGAATACTACGAGCAGTACTTC. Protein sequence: CASRPPLREYYEQYF.